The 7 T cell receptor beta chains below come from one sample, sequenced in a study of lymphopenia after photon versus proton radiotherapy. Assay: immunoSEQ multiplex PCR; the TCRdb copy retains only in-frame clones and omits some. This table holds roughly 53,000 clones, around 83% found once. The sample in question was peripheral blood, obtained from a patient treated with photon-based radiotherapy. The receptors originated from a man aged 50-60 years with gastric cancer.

The CDR3 DNA sequence: TGTGCCAGCAGCCTGGCAGCCTTAGCTAACTATGGCTACACCTTC. Its protein product is CASSLAALANYGYTF. This chain uses TRBV4-2 with TRBJ1-2, with D uncertain. The germline V gene encodes CDR1 LGHNA and CDR2 YNFKEQ. CDR3 length: 15 amino acids. The ends were cut back, 4 bases at V and 0 bases at J, with 12 bases in the middle.

CDR3 DNA: TGTGCCAGCAGCTTAGCCGACACCATCTACGAGCAGTACTTC. It specifies CASSLADTIYEQYF. The chain links TRBV11-1 to TRBJ2-7, with D unresolved. Germline CDR1 is SGHAT and CDR2 is FQDESV (reference sequence). This CDR3 is 14 amino acids long. V was trimmed by 0 bases and J by 3 bases, leaving 9 bases between them. Based on the CDR3 plus reference TRBV11-1 and TRBJ2-7, the full variable domain is EAEVAQSPRYKITEKSQAVAFWCDPISGHATLYWYRQILGQGPELLVQFQDESVVDDSQLPKDRFSAERLKGVDSTLKIQPAELGDSAMYLCASSLADTIYEQYFGPGTRLTVT.

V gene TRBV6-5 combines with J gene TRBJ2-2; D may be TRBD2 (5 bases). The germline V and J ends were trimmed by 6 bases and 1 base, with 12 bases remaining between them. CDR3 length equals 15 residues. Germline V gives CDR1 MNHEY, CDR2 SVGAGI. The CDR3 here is CASRPPRGNTGELFF. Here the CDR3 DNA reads TGTGCCAGCAGACCACCCCGGGGGAACACCGGGGAGCTGTTTTTT.

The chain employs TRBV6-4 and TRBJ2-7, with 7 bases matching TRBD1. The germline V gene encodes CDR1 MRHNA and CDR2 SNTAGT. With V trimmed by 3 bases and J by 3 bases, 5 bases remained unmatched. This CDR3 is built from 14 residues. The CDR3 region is CASSESAGGYEQYF. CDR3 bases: TGTGCCAGCAGTGAATCGGCAGGGGGCTACGAGCAGTACTTC.

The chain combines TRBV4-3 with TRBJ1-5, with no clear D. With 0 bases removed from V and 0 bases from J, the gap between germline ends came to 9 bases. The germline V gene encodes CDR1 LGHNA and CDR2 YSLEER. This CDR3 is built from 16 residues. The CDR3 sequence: CASSQEISYSNQPQHF. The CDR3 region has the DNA TGCGCCAGCAGCCAAGAGATCAGCTATAGCAATCAGCCCCAGCATTTT.

The CDR3 DNA reads TGCGCCAGCAGCTTAGGCGTCAGGGCTACTCAAGAGACCCAGTACTTC. Translated: CASSLGVRATQETQYF. The chain couples TRBV5-1 to TRBJ2-5, with a tentative D call TRBD1 (5 bases). Trimming shortened V by 2 bases and J by 2 bases, and 16 bases separated the two germline ends. This CDR3 contains 16 residues. The germline V gene encodes CDR1 SGHRS and CDR2 YFSETQ.

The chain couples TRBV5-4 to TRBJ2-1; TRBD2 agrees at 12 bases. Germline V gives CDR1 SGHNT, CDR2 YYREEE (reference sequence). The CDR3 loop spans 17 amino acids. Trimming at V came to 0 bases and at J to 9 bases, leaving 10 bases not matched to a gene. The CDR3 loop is CASSLARLAGEIGEQFF. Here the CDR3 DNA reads TGTGCCAGCAGCTTGGCGAGACTAGCGGGAGAAATCGGTGAGCAGTTCTTC. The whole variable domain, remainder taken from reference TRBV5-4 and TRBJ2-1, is ETGVTQSPTHLIKTRGQQVTLRCSSQSGHNTVSWYQQALGQGPQFIFQYYREEENGRGNFPPRFSGLQFPNYSSELNVNALELDDSALYLCASSLARLAGEIGEQFFGPGTRLTVL.